This T cell receptor (beta chain) was sequenced during a study of response to subunit inactivated influenza vaccine. Broader study findings: Few additional T cells are recruited per seasonal influenza vaccination, authors suggested.

In TCRdb, the RT-PCR reads were re-called with MiXCR into one record per CDR3 protein. Here the sample spans roughly 500,000 distinct CDR3 sequences, 25% being singletons. This clonotype came up a few times. Its specificity is unknown. CDR3 length equals 15 residues. With 2 bases clipped from V and 5 bases from J, the junction kept 6 bases outside the gene matches. Per the germline V gene, CDR1 is LGHNA and CDR2 is YNFKEQ. This receptor was identified in a man over 45 who received an inactivated influenza vaccine. The chain recombines TRBV4-2 with TRBJ1-5, with 7 bases identical to TRBD1. This specimen was CD4+ T cells sorted from PBMCs, taken around 5 days after vaccination. CDR3 nucleotides: TGTGCCAGCAGCCAACGGACAGGCGGGCATCAGCCCCAGCATTTT. It specifies CASSQRTGGHQPQHF.